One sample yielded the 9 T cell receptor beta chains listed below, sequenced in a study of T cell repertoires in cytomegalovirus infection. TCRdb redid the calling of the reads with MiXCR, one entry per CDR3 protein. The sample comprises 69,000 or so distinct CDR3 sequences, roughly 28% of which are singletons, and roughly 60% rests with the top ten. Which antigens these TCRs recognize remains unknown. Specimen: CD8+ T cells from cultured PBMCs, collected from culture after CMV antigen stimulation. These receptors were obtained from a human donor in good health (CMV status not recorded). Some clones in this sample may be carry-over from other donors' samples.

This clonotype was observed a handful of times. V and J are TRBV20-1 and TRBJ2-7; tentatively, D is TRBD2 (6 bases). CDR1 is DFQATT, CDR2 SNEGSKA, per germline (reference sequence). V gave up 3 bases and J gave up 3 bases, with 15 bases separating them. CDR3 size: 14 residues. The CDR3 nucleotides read TGCAGTGCTAGCCCGTCTAGCGAGGTCTACGAGCAGTACTTC. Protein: CSASPSSEVYEQYF.

CDR3 in amino acids: CASSSLSGAEQYF. The CDR3 DNA reads TGTGCCAGCAGCTCGCTTTCAGGGGCCGAGCAGTACTTC. The V and J genes are TRBV7-9 and TRBJ2-7, with a possible D match to TRBD1 (6 bases). V lost 4 bases to trimming and J lost 6 bases, with 13 bases between them. The length of the CDR3 is 13 residues. The V gene's germline CDR1 is SEHNR and CDR2 FQNEAQ (reference sequence).

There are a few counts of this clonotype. The CDR3 loop is CAIMLTSGGPSNTGELFF. CDR3 nucleotides: TGTGCCATCATGCTCACTAGCGGGGGGCCTTCGAACACCGGGGAGCTGTTTTTT. The chain is built from TRBV10-3 and TRBJ2-2; 12 nucleotides agree with TRBD2. Germline V CDR1 and CDR2: ENHRY, SYGVKD. Unmatched junction bases numbered 9, after V lost 7 bases and J lost 0 bases. CDR3 size: 18 residues.

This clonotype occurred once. The CDR3 region is CASSLSPPVGNYEQYF. DNA for the CDR3: TGTGCCAGCAGCTTATCCCCCCCGGTCGGTAACTACGAGCAGTACTTC. This chain connects TRBV7-8 to TRBJ2-7; D remains ambiguous. The CDR3 spans 16 residues. The V end was cut by 2 bases, the J end by 3 bases, with 17 bases between. Germline V gene sequence: CDR1 SGHVS, CDR2 FQNEAQ.

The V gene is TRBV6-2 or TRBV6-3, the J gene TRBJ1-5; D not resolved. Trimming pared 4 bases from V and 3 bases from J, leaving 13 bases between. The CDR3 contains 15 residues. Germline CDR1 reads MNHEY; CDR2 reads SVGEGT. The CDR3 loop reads CASSSGDLHNQPQHF. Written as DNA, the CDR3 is TGTGCCAGCAGTTCAGGTGACCTTCACAATCAGCCCCAGCATTTT.

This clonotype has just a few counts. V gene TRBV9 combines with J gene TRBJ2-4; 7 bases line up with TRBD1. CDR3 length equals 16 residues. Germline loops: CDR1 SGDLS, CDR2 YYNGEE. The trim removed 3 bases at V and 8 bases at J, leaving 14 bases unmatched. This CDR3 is CASSAEGIGGSDIQYF. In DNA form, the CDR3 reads TGTGCCAGCAGCGCCGAAGGGATAGGGGGCTCGGACATTCAGTACTTC.

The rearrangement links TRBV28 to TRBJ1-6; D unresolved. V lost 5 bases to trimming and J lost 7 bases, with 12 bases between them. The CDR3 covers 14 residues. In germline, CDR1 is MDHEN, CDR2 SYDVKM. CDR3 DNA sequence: TGTGCCAGCAGTCTAAACCCCCTGAATTCACCCCTCCACTTT. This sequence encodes CASSLNPLNSPLHF.

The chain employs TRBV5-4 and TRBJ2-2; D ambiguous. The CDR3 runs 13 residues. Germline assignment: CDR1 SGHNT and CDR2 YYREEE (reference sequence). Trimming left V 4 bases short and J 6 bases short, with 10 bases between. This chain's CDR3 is CASSPPVSGELFF. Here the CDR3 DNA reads TGTGCCAGCAGCCCCCCTGTGTCCGGGGAGCTGTTTTTT.

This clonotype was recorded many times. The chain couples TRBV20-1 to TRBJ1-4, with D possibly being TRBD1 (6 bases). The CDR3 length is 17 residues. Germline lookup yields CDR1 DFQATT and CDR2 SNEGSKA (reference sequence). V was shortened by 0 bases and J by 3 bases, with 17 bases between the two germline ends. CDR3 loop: CSARDSRSRTANEKLFF. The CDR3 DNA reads TGCAGTGCTAGAGATTCCCGCTCCCGGACAGCTAATGAAAAACTGTTTTTT.